Given below is one T cell receptor beta chain in context. This record comes from a study of regulatory and conventional T cells in RAG deficiency. Data came from immunoSEQ multiplex PCR; TCRdb stores just in-frame clones and leaves some out. The repertoire has around 20,000 clones, around 97% of them found once; the top ten carry roughly 1.3%. CDR3 length equals 18 residues. V shed 1 base and J 1 base; nucleotides not matched to a gene: 7. The germline V gene encodes CDR1 LGHNA and CDR2 YNFKEQ. The sorted conventional CD4+ T cells were CD25-low and CD127-high, with genomic DNA sequenced. These data were also reused for a study on regulatory T cells. That paper states: Primers: 52 TRBV forward and 13 TRBJ reverse.

The TCR originated in a human donor in good health. The chain carries TRBV4-2 and TRBJ2-1; 10 nucleotides line up with TRBD2. Sequenced material: CD25- CD4+ T cells sorted from blood. CDR3 region: CASSQASGGVRSYNEQFF. Written as DNA, the CDR3 is TGTGCCAGCAGCCAAGCTAGCGGGGGCGTACGATCCTACAATGAGCAGTTCTTC.